This section outlines one TCR beta chain sequence together with its context. No antigen is known for it. This sample stems from a study of post-analysis software for immune sequencing data. Study-wide points: About five TRBV segments appeared more often in patients than in controls, and TRBV5-6, TRBV5-1 and TRBV20-1 were among these. Normalized Chao1 diversity was significantly reduced in patients versus controls. Strong co-clustering by F measure was evident for samples that had been prepared in the same batch.

Presence of unique molecular identifiers characterized the TCR beta cDNA libraries. One entry per CDR3 protein results from TCRdb running MiXCR on the PCR reads. The data contain a few hundred thousand distinct CDR3 sequences, less than 40% of them singletons. Trimming cost V 0 bases and J 3 bases; bases outside gene matches: 6. There are 16 residues in the CDR3. In germline, CDR1 is LGHNA, CDR2 YSLEER. Sequencing was done on a sample of blood. The origin of this receptor is a girl between 10 and 17 years old with multiple sclerosis. The chain uses TRBV4-3 and TRBJ2-7; 9 nucleotides line up with TRBD1. CDR3 loop: CASSQDLGTGNYEQYF. The CDR3 region has the DNA TGCGCCAGCAGCCAAGATCTGGGGACAGGGAACTACGAGCAGTACTTC.